The subject of this entry is one T cell receptor (beta chain). This entry belongs to a study of blood T cell repertoires in COVID-19. Only in-frame clones appear in the TCRdb table, and some are missing; sequencing was by immunoSEQ multiplex PCR. The top ten clones hold approximately 2.9% of a sample with 470,000 or so clones, approximately 83% of them seen once. The CDR3 has 14 residues. CDR1 and CDR2 (germline): LGHDT, YNNKEL (reference sequence). V trimming: 5 bases; J trimming: 4 bases; junction bases outside the gene matches: 6. What was sequenced was peripheral blood. The chain employs TRBV3-1 (or the pseudogene TRBV3-2) and TRBJ1-2; 8 nucleotides agree with TRBD1. The sequence derives from a human donor in a cohort sampled during active COVID-19. The CDR3 is CASSTPGGGYGYTF. The CDR3 nucleotides read TGTGCCAGCAGCACCCCAGGGGGCGGCTATGGCTACACCTTC.